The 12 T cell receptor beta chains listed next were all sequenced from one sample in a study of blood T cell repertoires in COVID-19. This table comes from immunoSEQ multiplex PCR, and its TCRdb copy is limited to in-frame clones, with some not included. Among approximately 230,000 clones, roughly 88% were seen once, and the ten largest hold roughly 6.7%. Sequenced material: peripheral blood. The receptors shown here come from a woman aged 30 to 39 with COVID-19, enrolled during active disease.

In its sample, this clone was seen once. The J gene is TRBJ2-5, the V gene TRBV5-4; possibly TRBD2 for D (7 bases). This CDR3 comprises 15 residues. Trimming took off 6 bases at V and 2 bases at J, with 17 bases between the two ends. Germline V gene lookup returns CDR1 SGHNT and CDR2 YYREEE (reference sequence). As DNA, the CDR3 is TGTGCCAGCAACCCTGGGAGGGGGGGGCAAGAGACCCAGTACTTC. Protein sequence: CASNPGRGGQETQYF.

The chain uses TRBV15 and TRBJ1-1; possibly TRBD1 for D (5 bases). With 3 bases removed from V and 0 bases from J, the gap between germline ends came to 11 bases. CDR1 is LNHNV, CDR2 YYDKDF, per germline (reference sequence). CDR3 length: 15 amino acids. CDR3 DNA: TGTGCCACCAGCAGGGTCAGGGAGGTGAACACTGAAGCTTTCTTT. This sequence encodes CATSRVREVNTEAFF.

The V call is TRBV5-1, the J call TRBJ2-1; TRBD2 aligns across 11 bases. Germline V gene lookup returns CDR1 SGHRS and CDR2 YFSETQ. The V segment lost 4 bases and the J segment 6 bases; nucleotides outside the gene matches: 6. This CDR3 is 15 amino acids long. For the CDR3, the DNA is TGCGCCAGCAGCCCAACTAGCGGGAGCGGCAATGAGCAGTTCTTC. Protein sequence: CASSPTSGSGNEQFF.

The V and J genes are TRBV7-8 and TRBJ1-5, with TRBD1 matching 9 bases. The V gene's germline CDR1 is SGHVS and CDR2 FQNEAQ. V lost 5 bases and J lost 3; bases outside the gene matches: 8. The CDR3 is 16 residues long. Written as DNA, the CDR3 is TGTGCCAGCAGCCCGAGGACAGGGGCGTTCAATCAGCCCCAGCATTTT. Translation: CASSPRTGAFNQPQHF.

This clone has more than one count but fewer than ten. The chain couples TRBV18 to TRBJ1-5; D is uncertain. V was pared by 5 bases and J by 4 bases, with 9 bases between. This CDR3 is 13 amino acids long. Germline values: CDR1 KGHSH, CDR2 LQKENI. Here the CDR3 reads CASSEQRNQPQHF. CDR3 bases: TGTGCCAGCTCAGAACAAAGAAATCAGCCCCAGCATTTT.

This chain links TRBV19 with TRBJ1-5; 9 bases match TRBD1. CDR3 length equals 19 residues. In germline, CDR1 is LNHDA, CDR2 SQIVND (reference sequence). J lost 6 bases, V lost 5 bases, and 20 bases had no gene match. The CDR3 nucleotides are TGTGCCAGTAGTTTCACCTCAACAGGGGGCCTGTTTATTGCTCAGCCCCAGCATTTT. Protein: CASSFTSTGGLFIAQPQHF.

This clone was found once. CDR3: CACRVRLNTEAFF. The CDR3 DNA reads TGTGCCTGTAGAGTGAGGTTAAACACTGAAGCTTTCTTT. This chain uses TRBV30 with TRBJ1-1; D gene unclear. Trimming removed 6 bases from V and 2 bases from J, with 13 bases in between. CDR3 size: 13 residues. Germline CDR1 GTSNPN, CDR2 SVGIG (reference sequence).

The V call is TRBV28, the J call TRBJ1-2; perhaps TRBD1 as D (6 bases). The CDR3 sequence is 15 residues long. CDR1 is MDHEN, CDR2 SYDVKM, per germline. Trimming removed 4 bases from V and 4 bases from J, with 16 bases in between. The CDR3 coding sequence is TGTGCCAGCAGTTCGGAAACAGGGCTAGGCTATGGCTACACCTTC. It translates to CASSSETGLGYGYTF.

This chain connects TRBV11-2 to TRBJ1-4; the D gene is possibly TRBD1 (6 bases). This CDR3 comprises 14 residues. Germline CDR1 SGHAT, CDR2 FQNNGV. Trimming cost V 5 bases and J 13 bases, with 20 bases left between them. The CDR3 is CASSRLLQGPRLFF. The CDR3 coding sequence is TGTGCCAGCAGCCGACTCCTACAGGGCCCGAGACTGTTTTTT.

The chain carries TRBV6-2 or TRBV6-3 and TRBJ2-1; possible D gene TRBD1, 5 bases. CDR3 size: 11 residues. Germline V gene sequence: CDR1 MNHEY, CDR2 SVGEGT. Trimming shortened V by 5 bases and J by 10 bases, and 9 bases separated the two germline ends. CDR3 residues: CASSKQVEQFF. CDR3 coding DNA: TGTGCCAGCAGTAAACAGGTGGAGCAGTTCTTC.

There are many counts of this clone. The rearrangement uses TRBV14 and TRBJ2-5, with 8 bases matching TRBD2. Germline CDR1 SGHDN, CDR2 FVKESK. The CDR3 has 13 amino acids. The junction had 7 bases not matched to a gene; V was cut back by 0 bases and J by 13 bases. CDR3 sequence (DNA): TGTGCCAGCAGCCAAGAGTATCGGGGGGGCTGGTACTTC. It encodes CASSQEYRGGWYF.

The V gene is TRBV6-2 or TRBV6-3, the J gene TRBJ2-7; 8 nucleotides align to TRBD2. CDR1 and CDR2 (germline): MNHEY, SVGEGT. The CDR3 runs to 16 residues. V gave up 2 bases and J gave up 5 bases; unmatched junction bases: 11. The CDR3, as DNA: TGTGCCAGCAGTTACCCCACGCGTGGACTAGCCCACGAGCAGTACGTC. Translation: CASSYPTRGLAHEQYV.